This T cell receptor beta chain was captured by sequencing in a study of CD8 T cells in ankylosing spondylitis. Study results and limitations: In peripheral blood, disease-linked CD8+ clones occurred at relatively low frequencies. One TCR beta motif, made up of 7 or 8 highly homologous variants, appeared characteristic of ankylosing spondylitis blood. Reportedly, matched ankylosing spondylitis synovial fluid was significantly enriched for disease-linked clones.

A single record per CDR3 protein comes from TCRdb applying MiXCR to the 5' RACE reads. The sample records 200,000 to 250,000 distinct CDR3 sequences, approximately 16% being singletons. The CDR3 extends over 13 amino acids. Deletions cut 4 bases from V and 1 base from J, with 8 bases between. Germline-derived CDR1 and CDR2 are SGHRS and YFSETQ. This clonotype was counted a few times. Its antigen is as yet unknown. Sequencing input: blood, either unsorted or a sorted T cell fraction (not recorded which). This receptor was obtained from a male donor with ankylosing spondylitis. This chain joins TRBV5-1 and TRBJ1-1; D remains unclear. CDR3 nucleotides: TGCGCCAGCAGCAACCCAGAGAACACTGAAGCTTTCTTT. It codes for CASSNPENTEAFF. Complete variable domain (other parts from reference TRBV5-1 and TRBJ1-1): KAGVTQTPRYLIKTRGQQVTLSCSPISGHRSVSWYQQTPGQGLQFLFEYFSETQRNKGNFPGRFSGRQFSNSRSEMNVSTLELGDSALYLCASSNPENTEAFFGQGTRLTVV.